This T cell receptor beta chain is from a study of OX40 agonist ivuxolimab in advanced cancers. For the study at large: Dosing consisted of intravenous ivuxolimab at 0.01 to 10 mg/kg every 2 weeks.

The CDR3 length is 18 residues. The V end lost 4 bases, the J end lost 2 bases, and 21 bases lay between the germline ends. Germline loops: CDR1 SGHRS, CDR2 YFSETQ. On cycle 4 day 1 and cycle 7 day 1, as well as at baseline, blood was sampled. The protocol was immunoSEQ multiplex PCR, while the TCRdb copy is restricted to in-frame clones and leaves out a portion. Of fewer than 85,000 clones in the sample, roughly 90% are singletons; the top ten hold roughly 0.56%. The receptor was derived from an adult with an advanced solid tumor such as melanoma, head and neck, liver or kidney cancer. J is TRBJ1-4 and V is TRBV5-1; D remains ambiguous. The sequences come from CD4+ or CD8+ T cells sorted from blood, collected in a trial of the OX40 agonist ivuxolimab. The CDR3 DNA sequence: TGCGCCAGCAGCCCTTTGACAAGCACCCTCCGCACTAATGAAAAACTGTTTTTT. This encodes CASSPLTSTLRTNEKLFF.